Listed below are T cell receptor beta chains from one sample, sequenced in a study of regulatory T cells in long-lasting Graves disease. TCRdb recomputed calls from the multiplex PCR reads with MiXCR, one row per CDR3 protein. Of 700,000 or so distinct CDR3 sequences in the sample, 25% to 35% were seen once. This specimen consisted of peripheral blood mononuclear cells (PBMCs), obtained when the disease was refractory, from a patient treated with antithyroid drugs. These receptors came from a female donor with Graves disease. Each CDR3 is given with its conserved first and last residue. The order of the fields is clone size, V gene, D gene, J gene, CDR3 protein, CDR3 DNA. A D gene is named only where the DNA matches it firmly. Rows give clone size only sometimes, using once, few, many, or a class for an expanded clone.

many	TRBV6-5	.	TRBJ1-1	CASSYEGPEAFF	TGTGCCAGCAGTTACGAAGGGCCTGAAGCTTTCTTT
.	TRBV3-1	.	TRBJ1-6	CASSQVPNSPLHF	TGTGCCAGCAGCCAAGTCCCGAATTCACCCCTCCACTTT
.	TRBV6-1	TRBD1	TRBJ1-2	CASNGQAPNYDYTF	TGTGCCAGCAACGGACAGGCACCCAACTATGACTACACCTTC
many	TRBV6-5	.	TRBJ1-1	CASSYSRPNTEAFF	TGTGCCAGCAGTTACTCGCGGCCTAACACTGAAGCTTTCTTT
.	TRBV10-3	.	TRBJ1-5	CAISEGNQPQHF	TGTGCCATCAGTGAGGGAAATCAGCCCCAGCATTTT
.	TRBV11-2	.	TRBJ2-7	CASSFRGAYEQCF	TGTGCCAGCAGTTTTAGGGGGGCCTACGAGCAGTGCTTC
few	TRBV7-6	.	TRBJ1-5	CASSPSPARGGLGNQPQHF	TGTGCCAGCAGCCCTAGTCCCGCCCGGGGGGGGTTAGGCAATCAGCCCCAGCATTTT
few	TRBV6-1	.	TRBJ2-5	CASSLVGHQETQYF	TGTGCCAGCTCTCTGGTAGGGCACCAAGAGACCCAGTACTTC
many	TRBV28	TRBD2	TRBJ2-5	CASSSSSGRLAETQYF	TGTGCCAGCAGCTCGTCTAGCGGGAGACTAGCGGAGACCCAGTACTTC
few	TRBV7-2	.	TRBJ2-5	CASRIDSGRQETQYF	TGTGCCAGCAGGATCGACAGCGGTCGGCAAGAGACCCAGTACTTC
.	TRBV5-4	.	TRBJ1-5	CASSLAGDLKSPQHF	TGTGCCAGCAGCTTGGCCGGGGACCTCAAGTCGCCCCAGCATTTT
.	TRBV20-1	.	TRBJ2-5	CSARLNRDLQYF	TGCAGTGCTAGATTGAACCGGGACTTACAGTACTTC
many	TRBV28	TRBD1	TRBJ1-6	CASSSPGTVQSPLHF	TGTGCCAGCAGTTCTCCGGGGACAGTACAGTCACCCCTCCACTTT
.	TRBV29-1	.	TRBJ2-2	CSVGDSSNTGELFF	TGCAGCGTCGGGGATAGTTCGAACACCGGGGAGCTGTTTTTT
.	TRBV6-2/TRBV6-3	TRBD2	TRBJ2-7	CASSYPSGRAAEQYF	TGTGCCAGCAGTTACCCTAGCGGGAGGGCCGCCGAGCAGTACTTC
many	TRBV28	.	TRBJ1-6	CASSFDPFSPLHF	TGTGCCAGCAGTTTCGACCCCTTTTCACCCCTCCACTTT
few	TRBV20-1	.	TRBJ1-1	CSASTSPGNTEAFF	TGCAGTGCTAGTACCTCCCCAGGGAACACTGAAGCTTTCTTT
many	TRBV2	.	TRBJ2-5	CASSGGQYQETQYF	TGTGCCAGCAGTGGCGGACAGTACCAAGAGACCCAGTACTTC